Listed here are 21 T cell receptor beta chains from one sample, sequenced in a study of blood T cell repertoires in COVID-19. TCRdb keeps only in-frame clones here, not all; method: immunoSEQ multiplex PCR. Found here are 250,000 or so clones, around nine tenths of them singletons; the top ten hold about 8.6%. Source material: peripheral blood. The receptors were sampled from a man in his forties with active or convalescent COVID-19.

This chain uses TRBV9 with TRBJ1-2; TRBD1 aligns across 7 bases. Germline CDR1 is SGDLS and CDR2 is YYNGEE. The trim removed 4 bases at V and 0 bases at J, leaving 6 bases unmatched. This CDR3 is built from 15 residues. The chain's CDR3 is CASSFSGTANYGYTF. The CDR3 region has the DNA TGTGCCAGCAGCTTTTCCGGGACAGCTAACTATGGCTACACCTTC.

The chain links TRBV7-2 to TRBJ2-4; 8 bases fit TRBD2. V trimming: 1 base; J trimming: 2 bases; junction bases outside the gene matches: 7. The CDR3 has 17 amino acids. CDR1 and CDR2 from the germline V gene are SGHTA and FQGNSA. CDR3 in DNA: TGTGCCAGCAGCTTAGGGGGTAGCGGGGAAACCAAAAACATTCAGTACTTC. Protein: CASSLGGSGETKNIQYF.

J is TRBJ1-1 and V is TRBV27; 11 bases line up with TRBD1. V was clipped by 6 bases and J by 3 bases; unmatched bases: 9. This CDR3 has 16 amino acids. CDR1 and CDR2 (germline): MNHEY, SMNVEV (reference sequence). CDR3 in amino acids: CASRRDRGKADTEAFF. CDR3 nucleotide sequence: TGTGCCAGCAGACGGGACAGGGGGAAGGCGGACACTGAAGCTTTCTTT.

This clone was found a few times. The rearrangement uses TRBV24-1 and TRBJ2-1, with unresolved D. The ends were cut back, 4 bases at V and 3 bases at J, with 6 bases in the middle. This CDR3 spans 13 amino acids. Germline assignment: CDR1 KGHDR and CDR2 SFDVKD. CDR3 DNA sequence: TGTGCCACCAGTGACTCTAACTACAATGAGCAGTTCTTC. Amino acid sequence: CATSDSNYNEQFF.

This chain connects TRBV4-1 to TRBJ2-5, with 8 bases lining up with TRBD1. The germline gives CDR1 MGHRA, CDR2 YSYEKL. Trimming cost V 5 bases and J 2 bases; bases outside gene matches: 4. This CDR3 has 14 amino acids. DNA of the CDR3: TGCGCCAGCAGCATAAGGACAGGGCAAGAGACCCAGTACTTC. The encoded protein is CASSIRTGQETQYF.

This clone was seen a handful of times. The V call is TRBV10-3, the J call TRBJ2-7, with 7 bases aligning to TRBD2. This CDR3 is 13 amino acids long. CDR1 and CDR2 from the germline V gene are ENHRY and SYGVKD. The trim removed 10 bases at V and 2 bases at J, leaving 8 bases unmatched. The CDR3 here is CATLGLETYEQYF. The CDR3 DNA sequence: TGTGCCACCCTTGGACTAGAGACCTACGAGCAGTACTTC.

The chain joins TRBV11-3 to TRBJ2-3, with a possible D match to TRBD1 (6 bases). Germline V gene data show CDR1 as SGHNT and CDR2 as YENEEA. CDR3 length equals 15 residues. Deletions cut 4 bases from V and 0 bases from J, with 11 bases between. Here the CDR3 reads CASSSWDTSTDTQYF. In nucleotides, the CDR3 is TGTGCCAGCAGCTCTTGGGACACCAGCACAGATACGCAGTATTTT.

The CDR3 loop reads CASSLGRAGVTQYF. The CDR3 DNA follows: TGTGCCAGCAGCTTGGGACGGGCAGGGGTGACCCAGTACTTC. The J gene is TRBJ2-5, the V gene TRBV5-6; weak D call: TRBD1 (6 bases). Germline V gene sequence: CDR1 SGHDT, CDR2 YYEEEE. The CDR3 covers 14 residues. Trimming took 0 bases from V and 7 from J, leaving 13 bases between them.

The CDR3 spells CASSPTAGLAVDTQYF. CDR3 coding DNA: TGTGCCAGCAGCCCCACCGCCGGGCTAGCCGTAGATACGCAGTATTTT. The rearrangement joins TRBV11-2 to TRBJ2-3; weak D call: TRBD2 (5 bases). Trimming removed 5 bases from V and 5 bases from J, with 20 bases in between. Looked up from germline, CDR1 is SGHAT and CDR2 is FQNNGV. The CDR3 has 16 amino acids.

This chain joins TRBV5-1 and TRBJ2-1; 8 bases align to TRBD1. V trimming: 4 bases; J trimming: 6 bases; junction bases outside the gene matches: 6. Germline CDR1 and CDR2: SGHRS and YFSETQ. This CDR3 spans 14 amino acids. In DNA, the CDR3 is TGCGCCAGCAGCAGGGGACAGGCCATCAATGAGCAGTTCTTC. This encodes CASSRGQAINEQFF.

The chain employs TRBV28 and TRBJ2-3; 10 nucleotides match TRBD2. This CDR3 is built from 16 residues. From germline, CDR1 is MDHEN and CDR2 SYDVKM. With 8 bases clipped from V and 6 bases from J, the junction kept 14 bases outside the gene matches. In nucleotides, the CDR3 is TGTGCCAGCGATCGGTATAGAGCGGGGGGGCCCGATACGCAGTATTTT. This gives the protein CASDRYRAGGPDTQYF.

A note on this clone: Other DNA sequences in the same sample also yield this CDR3. The genes are TRBV7-7 and TRBJ2-7; 10 bases are a match to TRBD1. Germline loops: CDR1 SSHAT, CDR2 FNYEAQ (reference sequence). Trimming cost V 5 bases and J 7 bases; bases outside gene matches: 5. The CDR3 is 13 amino acids. CDR3 sequence: CASSLDRGGEQYF. The CDR3 region has the DNA TGTGCCAGCAGCCTGGACAGGGGGGGGGAGCAGTACTTC.

The chain carries TRBV25-1 and TRBJ2-1, with D possibly TRBD1 on 6 matching bases. Germline-derived CDR1 and CDR2 are MGHDK and SYGVNS. Trimming pared 6 bases from V and 5 bases from J, leaving 17 bases between. The CDR3 loop spans 15 amino acids. In DNA form, the CDR3 reads TGTGCCAGCAGGGAGACAGGCATCCAAAACAATGAGCAGTTCTTC. Its protein product is CASRETGIQNNEQFF.

The chain combines TRBV7-2 with TRBJ2-1; 9 bases map to TRBD2. This CDR3 is built from 16 residues. In germline, CDR1 is SGHTA, CDR2 FQGNSA. The junction had 10 bases not matched to a gene; V was cut back by 1 base and J by 9 bases. The CDR3 coding sequence is TGTGCCAGCAGCTTAGATTCTAGCGGGGTATTCGGTGAGCAGTTCTTC. Its translation is CASSLDSSGVFGEQFF. Supplemented by reference TRBV7-2 and TRBJ2-1, the full variable domain reads GAGVSQSPSNKVTEKGKDVELRCDPISGHTALYWYRQSLGQGLEFLIYFQGNSAPDKSGLPSDRFSAERTGGSVSTLTIQRTQQEDSAVYLCASSLDSSGVFGEQFFGPGTRLTVL.

The chain employs TRBV28 and TRBJ1-5; 7 positions match TRBD1. Germline loops: CDR1 MDHEN, CDR2 SYDVKM. Trimming removed 7 bases from V and 3 bases from J; junction bases left unmatched: 9. This CDR3 is 15 amino acids long. In nucleotides, the CDR3 is TGTGCCAGCAACGAACGACAGGGCAACAATCAGCCCCAGCATTTT. Translated: CASNERQGNNQPQHF.

The chain employs TRBV28 and TRBJ1-1; a weak D match, TRBD1 (5 bases). With 6 bases removed from V and 6 bases from J, the gap between germline ends came to 17 bases. The CDR3 consists of 14 residues. The germline V gene encodes CDR1 MDHEN and CDR2 SYDVKM. CDR3 in DNA: TGTGCCAGCAGAACCCGGGCAGGGTCGGCTGAAGCTTTCTTT. This codes for CASRTRAGSAEAFF.

J is TRBJ2-3 and V is TRBV21-1; no check of the table's D call, TRBD2, against the DNA was made. TRBV21-1 is a pseudogene. The CDR3 has 14 amino acids. CDR3 in amino acids: CASSPGGTIDTQYF. The DNA of the CDR3 is TGTGCCAGCAGCCCCGGAGGGACTATAGATACGCAGTATTTT.

This clone turned up a few times. The chain joins TRBV9 to TRBJ1-2, with 7 bases fitting TRBD1. The CDR3 totals 14 residues. The trim removed 3 bases at V and 1 base at J, leaving 3 bases unmatched. CDR1 and CDR2 (germline): SGDLS, YYNGEE. The CDR3 region has the DNA TGTGCCAGCAGCGGTCCAGGGGGTAACTATGGCTACACCTTC. Translation: CASSGPGGNYGYTF.

As DNA, the CDR3 is TGTGCCAGCAGCTTAGGGACAGGGGACGGCTACACCTTC. This codes for CASSLGTGDGYTF. The chain uses TRBV5-8 and TRBJ1-2; 10 positions agree with TRBD1. The CDR3 loop spans 13 amino acids. Germline assignment: CDR1 SGHTS and CDR2 YDEGEE. The V segment lost 2 bases and the J segment 8 bases; nucleotides outside the gene matches: 3.

The V gene is TRBV11-3, the J gene TRBJ1-1; 9 bases are a match to TRBD1. The CDR3 runs 14 residues. V shed 5 bases and J 6 bases; nucleotides not matched to a gene: 7. The germline V gene encodes CDR1 SGHNT and CDR2 YENEEA. CDR3 region: CASSPRDRDAEAFF. CDR3 DNA: TGTGCCAGCAGCCCCAGGGACAGGGATGCTGAAGCTTTCTTT.

This chain joins TRBV2 and TRBJ2-3, with 11 bases aligning to TRBD2. J was trimmed by 6 bases and V by 2 bases; bases with no gene match: 4. CDR3 length: 15 residues. Germline V CDR1 and CDR2: SNHLY, FYNNEI. DNA of the CDR3: TGTGCCAGCAGTGAACTAGCGGGAGGAATGGATACGCAGTATTTT. As protein: CASSELAGGMDTQYF.